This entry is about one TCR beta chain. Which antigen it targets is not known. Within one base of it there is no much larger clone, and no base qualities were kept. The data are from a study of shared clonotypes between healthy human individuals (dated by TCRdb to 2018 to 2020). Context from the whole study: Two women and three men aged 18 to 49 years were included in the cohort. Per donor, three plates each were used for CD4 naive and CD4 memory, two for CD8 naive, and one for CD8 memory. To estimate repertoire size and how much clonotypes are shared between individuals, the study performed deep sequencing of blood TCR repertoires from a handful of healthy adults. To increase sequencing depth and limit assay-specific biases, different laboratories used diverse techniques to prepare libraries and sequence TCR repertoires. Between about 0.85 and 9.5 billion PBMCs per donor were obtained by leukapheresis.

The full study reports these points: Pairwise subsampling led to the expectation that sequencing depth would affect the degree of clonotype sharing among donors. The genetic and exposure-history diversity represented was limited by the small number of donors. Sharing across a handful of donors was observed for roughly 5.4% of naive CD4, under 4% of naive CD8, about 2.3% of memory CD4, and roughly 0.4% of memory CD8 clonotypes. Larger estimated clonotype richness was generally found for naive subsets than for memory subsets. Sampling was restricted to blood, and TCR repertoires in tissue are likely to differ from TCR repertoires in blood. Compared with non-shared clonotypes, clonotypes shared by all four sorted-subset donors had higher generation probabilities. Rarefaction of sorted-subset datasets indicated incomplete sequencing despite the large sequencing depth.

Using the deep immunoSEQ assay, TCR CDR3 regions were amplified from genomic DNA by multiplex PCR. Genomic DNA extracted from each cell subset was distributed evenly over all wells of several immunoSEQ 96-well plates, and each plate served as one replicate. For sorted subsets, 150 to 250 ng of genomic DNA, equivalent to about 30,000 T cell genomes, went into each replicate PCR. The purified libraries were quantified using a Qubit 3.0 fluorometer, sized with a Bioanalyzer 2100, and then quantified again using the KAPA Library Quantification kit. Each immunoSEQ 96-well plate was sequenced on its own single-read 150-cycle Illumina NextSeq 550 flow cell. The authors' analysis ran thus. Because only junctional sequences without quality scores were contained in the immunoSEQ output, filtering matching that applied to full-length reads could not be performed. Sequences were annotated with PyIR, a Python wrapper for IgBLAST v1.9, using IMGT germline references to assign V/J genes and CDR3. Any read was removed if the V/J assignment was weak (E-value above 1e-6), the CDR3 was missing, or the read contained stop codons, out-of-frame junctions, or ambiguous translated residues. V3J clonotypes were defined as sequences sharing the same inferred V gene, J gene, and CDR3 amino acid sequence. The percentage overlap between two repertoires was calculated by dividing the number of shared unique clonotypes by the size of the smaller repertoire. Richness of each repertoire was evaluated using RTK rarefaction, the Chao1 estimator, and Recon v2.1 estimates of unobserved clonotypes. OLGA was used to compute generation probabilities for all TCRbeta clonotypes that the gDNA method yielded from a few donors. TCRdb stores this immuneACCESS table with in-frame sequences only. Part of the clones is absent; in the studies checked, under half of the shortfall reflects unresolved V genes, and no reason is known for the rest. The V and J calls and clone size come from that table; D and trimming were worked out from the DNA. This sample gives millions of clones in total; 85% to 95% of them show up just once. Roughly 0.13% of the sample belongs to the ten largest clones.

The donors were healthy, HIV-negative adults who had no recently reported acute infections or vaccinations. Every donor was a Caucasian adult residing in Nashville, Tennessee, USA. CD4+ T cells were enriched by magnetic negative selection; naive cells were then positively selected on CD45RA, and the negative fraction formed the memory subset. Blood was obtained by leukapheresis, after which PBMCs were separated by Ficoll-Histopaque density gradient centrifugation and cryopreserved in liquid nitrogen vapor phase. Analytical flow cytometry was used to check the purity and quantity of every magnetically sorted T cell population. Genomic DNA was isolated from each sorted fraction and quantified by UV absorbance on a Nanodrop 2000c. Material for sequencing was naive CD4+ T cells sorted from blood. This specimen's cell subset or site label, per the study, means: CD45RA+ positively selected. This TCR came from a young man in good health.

The CDR3 protein: CASSYDEYSSYEQYF. The DNA reads as follows: TGTGCCAGCAGTTACGATGAGTATAGTTCCTACGAGCAGTACTTC. The rearranged segments are TRBV6-5 and TRBJ2-7; no D gene call is confident. Trimming takes 2 bases from V and 1 base from J, and the germline ends sit 12 bases apart. The CDR3 runs 15 amino acids, cysteine and phenylalanine included. Of the read, only the CDR3 DNA is kept; its 45 bases are in frame from base 1. From the germline V gene, CDR1 is MNHEY and CDR2 is SVGAGI.